A selection of T cell receptor beta chains follows, all from one sample in a study of graft-versus-host responses after intestinal transplantation. The antigens of these receptors remain unknown. Generated by immunoSEQ multiplex PCR, the TCRdb table keeps only in-frame clones and is missing some. The sample contains approximately 70,000 clones, about 90% of which appear only once. The material was unstimulated CD8+ T cells sorted from spleen or lymph node cells, obtained before intestinal transplant. These receptors originate from a human donor who received an intestinal transplant. CDR3s leave out the opening cysteine and the closing phenylalanine or tryptophan. A D gene is named only where the DNA matches it firmly.

TRBJ2-1,TRBV4-1,NA,ASSPRLYNEQF
TRBJ1-1,TRBV9,NA,ASSILTGTEAF
TRBJ2-5,TRBV28,NA,ASSPQGRETQY
TRBJ2-7,TRBV27,TRBD2,ASSYGAGGGPEQY
TRBJ2-7,TRBV4-1,TRBD2,ASSQGPLAGGSYEQY
TRBJ2-1,TRBV19,TRBD1,ASSDRADNEQF
TRBJ1-2,TRBV4-1,NA,ASSQEVAGYGYT
TRBJ2-7,TRBV19,TRBD1,ASSTGGSSYEQY
TRBJ1-4,TRBV16,NA,ASSQEGATNEKLF
TRBJ2-7,TRBV4-1,TRBD2,ASSQGLTSGAYEQY
TRBJ1-1,TRBV6-5,NA,ASSYSGWTEAF
TRBJ1-2,TRBV5-1,NA,ASSLGGLLGYGYT
TRBJ2-7,TRBV30,TRBD1,AWSSSLQGFYEQY
TRBJ2-1,TRBV7-6,NA,ASSLQGNNEQF
TRBJ1-2,TRBV4-1,NA,ASSQDRQFLYGYT
TRBJ1-1,TRBV7-6,TRBD1,ASSLARQGSEAF
TRBJ2-7,TRBV2,NA,ASSEGRESSYEQY
TRBJ2-2,TRBV7-9,TRBD2,ASSFSGANTGELF
TRBJ2-5,TRBV2,NA,ASSEIRAGAEETQY
TRBJ2-7,TRBV2,NA,ATGEDYEQY
TRBJ2-7,TRBV5-5,NA,ASKQGRSYEQY
TRBJ2-2,TRBV19,TRBD2,ASSTQGLANTGELF
TRBJ2-2,TRBV19,NA,ASSIDGGPNTGELF
TRBJ2-2,TRBV11-1,TRBD2,ASSSTSGSTGELF
TRBJ2-3,TRBV28,TRBD2,ASSSPRGSGRWDTQY
TRBJ2-1,TRBV29-1,TRBD1,SVGTGESSYNEQF
TRBJ1-5,TRBV27,NA,ASSLWAGGSNQPQH
TRBJ2-7,TRBV19,NA,ASSIYLGEQY
TRBJ1-3,TRBV7-9,NA,ASSARPFGSGNTIY
NA,TRBV6-1,TRBD1,ASSYRGSYEQY
TRBJ1-4,TRBV28,TRBD1,ASSGPGGLRSEKLF